The rows below give T cell receptor beta chains drawn from one sample of a study of blood T cell repertoires in COVID-19. Clones were sequenced by immunoSEQ multiplex PCR, and TCRdb holds only the in-frame ones, with some missing. The data contain about 130,000 clones, around 81% of them singletons. Material for sequencing was peripheral blood. The receptors come from a woman aged 50 to 60 with acute or convalescent COVID-19. Each CDR3 is given with its conserved first and last residue.

cdr3_aa	v_call
CASSPGLAGNYEQYF	TRBV19
CASSEIGDTQYF	TRBV5-1
CAWNRAGGQPQHF	TRBV30
CASSLGEADQPQHF	TRBV5-1
CASRRDRETGELFF	TRBV6-5
CASSETSADTGELFF	TRBV10-2
CASNLRGMNTEAFF	TRBV11-2
CAWELAGSTDTQYF	TRBV30
CASSGSGTGVPSYNSPLHF	TRBV9
CASSLLRTGRPGELFF	TRBV11-2
CAWGWGDVTDTQYF	TRBV30
CASSQEGVRNSPLHF	TRBV3-1/TRBV3-2
CASQPGVNQPQHF	TRBV27
CASSTGVGGYTF	TRBV7-2
CSASRLAGGYEQYF	TRBV20-1
CASSFGAGGLYEQYF	TRBV11-2
CASSAMTGDPYNSPLHF	TRBV27
CASSKVLAGGGVEQFF	TRBV21-1
CASSSGQGAYGYTF	TRBV28
CASSQGGPSGNSPLHF	TRBV14
CASSSQGRETQYF	TRBV5-4
CASSTTRTGGGEKLFF	TRBV18
CASSAQGAKPGYTF	TRBV7-2
CASVQGMNTEAFF	TRBV2
CASSIRQMGTEAFF	TRBV19